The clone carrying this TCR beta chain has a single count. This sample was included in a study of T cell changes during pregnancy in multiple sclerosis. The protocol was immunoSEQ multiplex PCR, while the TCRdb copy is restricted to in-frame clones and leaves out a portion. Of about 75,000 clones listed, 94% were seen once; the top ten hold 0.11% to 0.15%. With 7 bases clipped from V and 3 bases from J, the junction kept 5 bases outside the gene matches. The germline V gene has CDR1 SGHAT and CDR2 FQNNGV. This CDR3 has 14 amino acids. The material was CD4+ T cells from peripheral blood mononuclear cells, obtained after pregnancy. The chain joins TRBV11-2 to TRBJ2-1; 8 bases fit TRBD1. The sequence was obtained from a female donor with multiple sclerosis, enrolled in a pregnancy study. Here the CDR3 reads CASTSGQVYNEQFF. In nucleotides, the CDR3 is TGTGCCAGCACCTCGGGACAGGTCTACAATGAGCAGTTCTTC.